This T cell receptor (beta chain) was sequenced during a study of shared clonotypes between healthy human individuals. About the study: Three plates each covered CD4 naive and memory; CD8 naive two, CD8 memory one.

TCRdb keeps only in-frame clones here, not all; method: immunoSEQ multiplex PCR. Altogether about a million clones are present, 60% to 85% being singletons, with the ten largest covering roughly 0.82%. To note about this clone: What it binds is not known.

In germline, CDR1 is SGHNT, CDR2 YYREEE (reference sequence). The CDR3 has 16 residues. V trimming: 4 bases; J trimming: 0 bases; junction bases outside the gene matches: 10. General study findings and limits: Naive subsets typically showed greater estimated richness than memory subsets. Naive CD4 clonotype sharing across several donors was approximately 5.2%. Limitation of the genetic and exposure-history diversity represented came from the few donors.

The gene calls are TRBV5-4 and TRBJ2-7, with 7 bases identical to TRBD1. The specimen sequenced was memory CD4+ T cells from PBMCs. Stated subset: CD45RA-negative fraction. This sequence originates from a man in his late teens or twenties in good health. Some clones in this sample may be carry-over from other donors' samples. The CDR3 reads CASSPQQGTISYEQYF. The CDR3 DNA sequence: TGTGCCAGCAGCCCCCAACAGGGGACGATCTCCTACGAGCAGTACTTC. The complete variable domain, with remaining parts taken from reference TRBV5-4 and TRBJ2-7, reads ETGVTQSPTHLIKTRGQQVTLRCSSQSGHNTVSWYQQALGQGPQFIFQYYREEENGRGNFPPRFSGLQFPNYSSELNVNALELDDSALYLCASSPQQGTISYEQYFGPGTRLTVT.